Sequencing of this T cell receptor (beta chain) was carried out in a study of CD8 T cells in Susac syndrome. V was trimmed by 0 bases and J by 3 bases, leaving 9 bases between them. The CDR3 extends over 14 amino acids. Germline assignment: CDR1 SGHRS and CDR2 YFSETQ. RNA in amounts of roughly 0.45 to 1 ug was reverse transcribed with random hexamers. immunoSEQ multiplex PCR amplified TCR beta CDR3 across 54 Vbeta, 13 Jbeta. TCRdb called the immunoSEQ multiplex PCR reads again in MiXCR, with one record for every CDR3 protein. The sample records hundreds of thousands of distinct CDR3 sequences, 93% being singletons.

Sequenced sample: CD4+ T cells from PBMCs. The rearrangement joins TRBV5-1 to TRBJ1-1, with D perhaps TRBD1 (5 bases). This TCR derives from a human donor with multiple sclerosis. The CDR3 sequence is CASSLGAGDTEAFF. The CDR3 nucleotides read TGCGCCAGCAGCTTGGGGGCGGGGGACACTGAAGCTTTCTTT.